What follows are 23 T cell receptor beta chains derived from one specimen sequenced in a study of blood T cell repertoires in COVID-19. The data were produced by immunoSEQ multiplex PCR, yet TCRdb's version contains in-frame clones alone and is incomplete. Of about 110,000 clones listed, about 80% were seen once; the top ten hold 4% to 4.5%. The sequenced sample was peripheral blood. The receptor set was obtained from an older woman with acute or convalescent COVID-19.

The chain joins TRBV6-6 to TRBJ2-5, with a possible D match to TRBD1 (5 bases). Germline V gene data show CDR1 as MNHNY and CDR2 as SVGAGI (reference sequence). V gave up 6 bases and J gave up 2 bases, with 16 bases separating them. The CDR3 contains 15 residues. The CDR3 spells CASRPPGAAQETQYF. In nucleotides, the CDR3 is TGTGCCAGCAGACCCCCTGGGGCAGCTCAAGAGACCCAGTACTTC.

This clone was observed a few times. The chain links TRBV18 to TRBJ1-4, with D tentatively TRBD1 (5 bases). V lost 6 bases and J lost 7, with 12 bases in between. The germline V gene encodes CDR1 KGHSH and CDR2 LQKENI. The CDR3 spans 13 residues. The CDR3 DNA sequence: TGTGCCAGCTCCCAGGACAAAGGTGAAAAACTGTTTTTT. Amino acids: CASSQDKGEKLFF.

This chain uses TRBV7-3 with TRBJ2-3; 9 bases align to TRBD2. The CDR3 is 16 residues long. Unmatched junction bases numbered 11, after V lost 4 bases and J lost 6 bases. Germline V gene data show CDR1 as SGHTA and CDR2 as FQGTGA. The chain's CDR3 is CASSSRARGGVDTQYF. In nucleotides, the CDR3 is TGTGCCAGCAGCTCCCGCGCGCGGGGGGGCGTCGATACGCAGTATTTT.

The chain couples TRBV12-5 to TRBJ1-5, with a weak D call TRBD1 (5 bases). V gave up 4 bases and J gave up 9 bases, with 10 bases separating them. Germline V gives CDR1 LGHNT, CDR2 FRNRAP. This CDR3 has 12 residues. In DNA, the CDR3 is TGTGCTAGTGGTTGGGATCAGGGGCCCCAGCATTTT. It translates to CASGWDQGPQHF.

This sequence joins TRBV28 and TRBJ1-2, with D maybe TRBD1 (5 bases). The CDR3 is 14 residues long. In germline, CDR1 is MDHEN, CDR2 SYDVKM. V dropped 5 bases and J dropped 1 base, with 11 bases sitting between them. The CDR3 reads CASSTTVVNYGYTF. The CDR3 DNA reads TGTGCCAGCAGTACGACAGTAGTTAACTATGGCTACACCTTC.

The chain recombines TRBV3-1 (or the pseudogene TRBV3-2) with TRBJ2-1; possible D gene TRBD2, 5 bases. Per the germline V gene, CDR1 is LGHDT and CDR2 is YNNKEL (reference sequence). The CDR3 sequence is 15 residues long. Trimming removed 5 bases at V and 0 bases at J, with 11 bases between. CDR3 sequence reads: CASSWERNSYNEQFF. CDR3 DNA: TGTGCCAGCAGCTGGGAGCGGAACTCCTACAATGAGCAGTTCTTC.

CDR3: CAWSSLAGSGQYF. For the CDR3, the DNA is TGTGCCTGGAGTTCGTTAGCGGGTTCAGGGCAGTACTTC. This sequence joins TRBV30 and TRBJ2-7; 7 bases align to TRBD2. The CDR3 runs 13 residues. Germline CDR1 is GTSNPN and CDR2 is SVGIG (reference sequence). The V segment lost 2 bases and the J segment 9 bases; nucleotides outside the gene matches: 10.

Worth noting for this clone: Germline and junction disagree at one end, which may indicate a read error. This chain joins TRBV18 and TRBJ1-4, with 9 nucleotides matching TRBD1. CDR1 is KGHSH and CDR2 is LQKENI in the germline V gene. The CDR3 is 12 residues long. CDR3 sequence reads: CASSTSRDREVF. The CDR3 DNA sequence: TGTGCCAGCTCAACAAGCCGGGACAGGGAGGTTTTT. Full variable domain (missing parts from reference TRBV18 and TRBJ1-4): NAGVMQNPRHLVRRRGQEARLRCSPMKGHSHVYWYRQLPEEGLKFMVYLQKENIIDESGMPKERFSAEFPKEGPSILRIQQVVRGDSAAYFCASSTSRDREVFGSGTQLSVL.

This chain joins TRBV28 and TRBJ2-3, with 7 nucleotides matching TRBD2. The germline CDR1 and CDR2 sequences are MDHEN and SYDVKM. Losses at the gene ends were 3 bases for V and 5 bases for J; bases not matched to a gene: 8. The CDR3 covers 15 residues. CDR3 nucleotides: TGTGCCAGCAGTTTCCCGGAAAGGGAGGGAGATACGCAGTATTTT. Its protein product is CASSFPEREGDTQYF.

The chain employs TRBV6-5 and TRBJ2-7; TRBD2 matches at 8 bases. CDR3 length: 14 amino acids. The ends lost 5 bases at V and 5 bases at J; junction bases unmatched: 8. CDR1 and CDR2 from the germline V gene are MNHEY and SVGAGI. The CDR3 DNA reads TGTGCCAGCAGTAGAGCGGGGGTACCTAACGAGCAGTACTTC. It translates to CASSRAGVPNEQYF.

The chain couples TRBV5-1 to TRBJ1-4; D gene unclear. Germline CDR1 reads SGHRS; CDR2 reads YFSETQ. V lost 0 bases and J lost 7, with 16 bases in between. There are 16 residues in the CDR3. The CDR3 DNA is TGCGCCAGCAGCTTGGGTTCAAGCGGGGTTGGTGAAAAACTGTTTTTT. Translating it yields CASSLGSSGVGEKLFF.

V and J are TRBV7-2 and TRBJ2-1; a weak D match, TRBD1 (6 bases). The V and J ends lost 6 bases and 5 bases respectively, with 11 bases between them. CDR3 length equals 13 residues. Germline CDR1 SGHTA, CDR2 FQGNSA. The CDR3 coding sequence is TGTGCCAGCAGACAGAGGGGGAACAATGAGCAGTTCTTC. Translating it yields CASRQRGNNEQFF. Complete variable domain (other parts from reference TRBV7-2 and TRBJ2-1): GAGVSQSPSNKVTEKGKDVELRCDPISGHTALYWYRQSLGQGLEFLIYFQGNSAPDKSGLPSDRFSAERTGGSVSTLTIQRTQQEDSAVYLCASRQRGNNEQFFGPGTRLTVL.

The CDR3 region is CASSSLAGGQYNEQFF. The CDR3 bases are TGTGCCAGCAGCTCCCTAGCGGGAGGTCAATACAATGAGCAGTTCTTC. The chain has TRBV5-6 and TRBJ2-1; 11 positions match TRBD2. Losses at the gene ends were 3 bases for V and 4 bases for J; bases not matched to a gene: 6. Germline V gene sequence: CDR1 SGHDT, CDR2 YYEEEE. The CDR3 runs to 16 residues.

V usage is TRBV28 and J usage is TRBJ1-1; D call uncertain. Germline values: CDR1 MDHEN, CDR2 SYDVKM. The V end was cut by 3 bases, the J end by 4 bases, with 12 bases between. This CDR3 has 14 residues. CDR3 DNA sequence: TGTGCCAGCAGTTTCGGAGGGCAAGGCACTGAAGCTTTCTTT. It codes for CASSFGGQGTEAFF.

The CDR3: CASSFGGASGANEQFF. The DNA of the CDR3 is TGTGCCAGCAGTTTTGGTGGGGCTAGCGGGGCCAATGAGCAGTTCTTC. V usage is TRBV28 and J usage is TRBJ2-1; 9 bases are shared with TRBD2. Germline values: CDR1 MDHEN, CDR2 SYDVKM. The trim removed 3 bases at V and 6 bases at J, leaving 9 bases unmatched. This CDR3 comprises 16 residues.

The gene calls are TRBV4-1 and TRBJ2-7; D is ambiguous. The CDR3 is made up of 14 amino acids. CDR1 MGHRA and CDR2 YSYEKL come from the germline V gene. V dropped 1 base and J dropped 5 bases, with 12 bases sitting between them. The CDR3 DNA sequence: TGCGCCAGCAGCCAAGTTTTGGGCCAGGACGAGCAGTACTTC. Amino acids: CASSQVLGQDEQYF.

The V gene is TRBV19, the J gene TRBJ2-5; 7 bases match TRBD2. J gave up 4 bases and V 3 bases, and 5 bases lay outside the gene matches. Germline V CDR1 and CDR2: LNHDA, SQIVND (reference sequence). The CDR3 runs 14 residues. The CDR3 DNA reads TGTGCCAGTAGTATTTTTGGGGGGGGAGAGACCCAGTACTTC. It is translated as CASSIFGGGETQYF.

V and J are TRBV19 and TRBJ1-5; tentative D call: TRBD1 (5 bases). Trimming took off 5 bases at V and 7 bases at J, with 12 bases between the two ends. Germline V CDR1 and CDR2: LNHDA, SQIVND (reference sequence). The CDR3 loop spans 13 amino acids. DNA for the CDR3: TGTGCCAGTAGTCAGGGACTAAGGCAGCCCCAGCATTTT. Encoded protein: CASSQGLRQPQHF.

This chain uses TRBV7-9 with TRBJ1-3; 10 bases line up with TRBD1. The CDR3 is 17 residues long. After removal of 5 bases from V and 0 bases from J, the junction contained 7 bases not matched to a gene. In germline, CDR1 is SEHNR, CDR2 FQNEAQ (reference sequence). The CDR3 coding sequence is TGTGCCAGCAGCCGCCGGACAGGGGGGACCTCTGGAAACACCATATATTTT. Protein product: CASSRRTGGTSGNTIYF.

The gene calls are TRBV3-1 (or the pseudogene TRBV3-2) and TRBJ1-5; D is uncertain. Trimming pared 4 bases from V and 4 bases from J, leaving 11 bases between. The CDR3 length is 14 residues. Germline V gives CDR1 LGHDT, CDR2 YNNKEL (reference sequence). The CDR3 region is CASSPDGGNQPQHF. The CDR3 nucleotides are TGTGCCAGCAGCCCCGATGGCGGTAATCAGCCCCAGCATTTT.

This clone was seen a few times. The V and J genes are TRBV28 and TRBJ2-7; 11 bases agree with TRBD2. CDR1 MDHEN and CDR2 SYDVKM come from the germline V gene. This CDR3 has 15 amino acids. V lost 2 bases, J lost 6 bases, and 6 bases stayed unmatched. This chain's CDR3 is CASSLRPSGRTEQYF. Written as DNA, the CDR3 is TGTGCCAGCAGTTTACGGCCTAGCGGGAGGACCGAGCAGTACTTC.

V is TRBV10-2 and J is TRBJ2-1, with 8 positions matching TRBD1. The J segment lost 10 bases and the V segment lost 2 bases, leaving 13 bases of the junction unmatched. Germline V gene sequence: CDR1 WSHSY, CDR2 SAAADI. CDR3 length: 16 residues. DNA for the CDR3: TGCGCCAGCAGTGAGGAGAGGCCCAGGGGGCTGGGAGAGCAGTTCTTC. This sequence encodes CASSEERPRGLGEQFF.

The chain combines TRBV2 with TRBJ1-5; the D is unclear. Trimming pared 6 bases from V and 4 bases from J, leaving 10 bases between. The CDR3 consists of 13 residues. Germline lookup yields CDR1 SNHLY and CDR2 FYNNEI. CDR3 sequence: CASRSGLNQPQHF. The CDR3 nucleotides are TGTGCCAGCAGATCCGGGTTAAATCAGCCCCAGCATTTT.